This paragraph reports one T cell receptor (beta chain). What it binds is not known. This specimen comes from a study of blood T cells in healthy people across ages. This CDR3 is 18 amino acids long. With 11 bases clipped from V and 6 bases from J, the junction kept 22 bases outside the gene matches. CDR1 is SNHLY and CDR2 is FYNNEI in the germline V gene. General observations from the study: It was not possible, with unsorted PBMCs, to conclusively compare naive and antigen-experienced cells.

It was with a sample-barcoded 5' primer and a J-beta primer mix that a second PCR of roughly 7 to 12 cycles was run. TCRdb redid the calling of the 5' RACE reads with MiXCR, one entry per CDR3 protein. The sample carries 850,000 to 1,000,000 distinct CDR3 sequences, just over 50% recorded once. This clonotype was sampled from a woman aged 55-75 years in good health. The chain employs TRBV2 and TRBJ2-5; 12 nucleotides align to TRBD2. The sequenced sample was blood. This chain's CDR3 is CASQLRLAGGPSTKTQYF. In nucleotides, the CDR3 is TGTGCCTCTCAACTTCGGCTAGCGGGAGGGCCATCAACCAAGACCCAGTACTTC.